This TCR beta chain was recorded in a study of cytomegalovirus exposure and HLA in healthy donors. Researchers ran the PCR with 60 Vbeta and 13 Jbeta primers. Clones were sequenced by immunoSEQ multiplex PCR, and TCRdb holds only the in-frame ones, with some missing. Here the sample spans approximately 190,000 clones, 87% being singletons. From germline, CDR1 is SEHNR and CDR2 FQNEAQ (reference sequence). The CDR3 runs to 12 residues. The sample holds one count of this clone. The junction and the germline gene differ at one end; a read error may be behind it. The chain is built from TRBV7-9 and TRBJ1-2; D is unclear. Specimen: PBMCs. This receptor was obtained from a man aged 25 to 45 in good health and CMV-seronegative. Here the CDR3 reads CSSSFEDYGYTF. The CDR3 nucleotides read TGTTCCAGCAGCTTCGAGGACTATGGCTACACCTTC.